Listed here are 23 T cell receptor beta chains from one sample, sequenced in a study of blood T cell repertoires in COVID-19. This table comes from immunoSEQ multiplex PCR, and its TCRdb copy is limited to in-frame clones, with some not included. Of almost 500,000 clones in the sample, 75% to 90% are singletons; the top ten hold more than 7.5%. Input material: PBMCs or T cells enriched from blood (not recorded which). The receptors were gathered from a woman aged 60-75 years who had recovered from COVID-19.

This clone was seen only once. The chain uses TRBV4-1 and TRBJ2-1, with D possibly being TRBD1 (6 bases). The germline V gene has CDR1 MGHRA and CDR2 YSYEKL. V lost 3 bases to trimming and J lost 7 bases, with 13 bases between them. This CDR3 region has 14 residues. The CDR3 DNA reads TGCGCCAGCAGCCAGGTTGATAGGGGGAATGAGCAGTTCTTC. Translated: CASSQVDRGNEQFF.

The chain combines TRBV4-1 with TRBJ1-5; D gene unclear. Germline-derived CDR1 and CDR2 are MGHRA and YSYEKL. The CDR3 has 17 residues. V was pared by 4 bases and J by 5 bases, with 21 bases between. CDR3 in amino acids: CASSPNPSPLRHQPQHF. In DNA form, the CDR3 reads TGCGCCAGCAGCCCTAATCCCTCACCGCTGCGCCATCAGCCCCAGCATTTT.

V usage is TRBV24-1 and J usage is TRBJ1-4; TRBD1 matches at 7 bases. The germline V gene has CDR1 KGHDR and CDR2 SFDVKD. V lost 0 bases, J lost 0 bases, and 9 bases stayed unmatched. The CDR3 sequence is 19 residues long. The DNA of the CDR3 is TGTGCCACCAGTGATTTGTACAGGGGCCAGACTGCAACTAATGAAAAACTGTTTTTT. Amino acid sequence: CATSDLYRGQTATNEKLFF.

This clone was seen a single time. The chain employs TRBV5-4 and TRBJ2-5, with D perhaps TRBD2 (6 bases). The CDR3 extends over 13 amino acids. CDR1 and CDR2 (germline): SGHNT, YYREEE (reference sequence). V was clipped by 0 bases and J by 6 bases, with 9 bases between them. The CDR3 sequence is CASSLAGGKTQYF. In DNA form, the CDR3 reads TGTGCCAGCAGCTTGGCTGGCGGGAAGACCCAGTACTTC.

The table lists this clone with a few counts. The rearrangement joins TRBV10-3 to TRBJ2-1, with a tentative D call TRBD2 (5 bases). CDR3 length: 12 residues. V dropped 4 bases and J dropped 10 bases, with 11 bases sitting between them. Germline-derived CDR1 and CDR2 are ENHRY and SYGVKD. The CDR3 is CAISVDEGEQFF. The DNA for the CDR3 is TGTGCCATCAGTGTTGACGAGGGAGAGCAGTTCTTC.

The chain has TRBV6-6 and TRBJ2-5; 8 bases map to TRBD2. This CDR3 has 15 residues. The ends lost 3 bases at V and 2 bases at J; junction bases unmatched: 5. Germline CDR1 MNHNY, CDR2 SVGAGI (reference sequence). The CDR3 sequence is CASSYNRGGQETQYF. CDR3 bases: TGTGCCAGCAGTTATAACCGGGGGGGACAAGAGACCCAGTACTTC.

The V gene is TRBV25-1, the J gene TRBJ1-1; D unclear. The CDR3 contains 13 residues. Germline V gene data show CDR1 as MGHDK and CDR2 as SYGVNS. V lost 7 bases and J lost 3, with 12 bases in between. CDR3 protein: CASIGRDYTEAFF. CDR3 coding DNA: TGTGCCAGCATAGGCCGGGATTACACTGAAGCTTTCTTT.

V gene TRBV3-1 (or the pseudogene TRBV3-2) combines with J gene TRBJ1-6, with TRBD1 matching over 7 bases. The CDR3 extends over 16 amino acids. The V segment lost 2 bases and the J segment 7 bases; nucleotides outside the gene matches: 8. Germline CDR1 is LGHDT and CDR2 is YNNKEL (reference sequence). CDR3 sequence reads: CASSQNRAGGNSPLHF. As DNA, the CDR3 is TGTGCCAGCAGCCAAAACAGGGCAGGGGGGAATTCACCCCTCCACTTT.

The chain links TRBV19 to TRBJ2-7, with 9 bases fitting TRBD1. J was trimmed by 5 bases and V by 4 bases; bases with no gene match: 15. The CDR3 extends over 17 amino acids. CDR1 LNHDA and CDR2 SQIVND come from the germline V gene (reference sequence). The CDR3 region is CASSNHLPGQGYHEQYF. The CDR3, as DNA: TGTGCCAGTAGTAACCACTTACCGGGACAGGGCTACCACGAGCAGTACTTC.

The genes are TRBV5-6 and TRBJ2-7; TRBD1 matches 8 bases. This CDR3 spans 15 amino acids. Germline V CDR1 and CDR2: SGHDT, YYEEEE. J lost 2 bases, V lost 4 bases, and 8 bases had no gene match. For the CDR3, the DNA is TGTGCCAGCAGCAAGACAGGGGTCTATGCCTACGAGCAGTACTTC. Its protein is CASSKTGVYAYEQYF.

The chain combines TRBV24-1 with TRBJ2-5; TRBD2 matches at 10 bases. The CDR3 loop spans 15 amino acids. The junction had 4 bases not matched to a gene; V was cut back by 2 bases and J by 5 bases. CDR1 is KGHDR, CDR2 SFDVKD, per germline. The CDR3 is CATSDSRTSGETQYF. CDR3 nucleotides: TGTGCCACCAGTGATTCAAGGACTAGCGGCGAGACCCAGTACTTC.

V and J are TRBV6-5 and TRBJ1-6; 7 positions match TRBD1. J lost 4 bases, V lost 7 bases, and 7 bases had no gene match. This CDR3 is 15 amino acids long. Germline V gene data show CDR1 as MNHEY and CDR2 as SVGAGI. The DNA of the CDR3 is TGTGCCAGCAACGACAGGGCGGGATATAATTCACCCCTCCACTTT. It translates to CASNDRAGYNSPLHF.

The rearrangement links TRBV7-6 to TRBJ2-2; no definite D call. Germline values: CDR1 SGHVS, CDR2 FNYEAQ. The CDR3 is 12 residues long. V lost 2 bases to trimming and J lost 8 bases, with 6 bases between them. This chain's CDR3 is CASSLPGGELFF. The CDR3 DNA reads TGTGCCAGCAGCTTACCCGGGGGGGAGCTGTTTTTT. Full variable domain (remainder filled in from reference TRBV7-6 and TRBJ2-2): GAGVSQSPRYKVTKRGQDVALRCDPISGHVSLYWYRQALGQGPEFLTYFNYEAQQDKSGLPNDRFSAERPEGSISTLTIQRTEQRDSAMYRCASSLPGGELFFGEGSRLTVL.

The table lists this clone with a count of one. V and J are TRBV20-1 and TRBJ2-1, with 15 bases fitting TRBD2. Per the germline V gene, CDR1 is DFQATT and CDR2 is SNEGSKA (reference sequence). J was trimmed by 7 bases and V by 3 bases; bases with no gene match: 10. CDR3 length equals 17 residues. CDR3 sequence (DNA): TGCAGTGCTAGTGGGGGACTAGCGGGGGGTTCCCAGAATGAGCAGTTCTTC. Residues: CSASGGLAGGSQNEQFF.

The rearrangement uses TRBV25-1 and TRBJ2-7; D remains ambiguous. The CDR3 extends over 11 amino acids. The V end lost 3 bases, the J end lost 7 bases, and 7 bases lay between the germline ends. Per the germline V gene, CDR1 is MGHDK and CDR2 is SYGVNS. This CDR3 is CASSEFPEQYF. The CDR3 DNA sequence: TGTGCCAGCAGTGAGTTTCCTGAGCAGTACTTC.

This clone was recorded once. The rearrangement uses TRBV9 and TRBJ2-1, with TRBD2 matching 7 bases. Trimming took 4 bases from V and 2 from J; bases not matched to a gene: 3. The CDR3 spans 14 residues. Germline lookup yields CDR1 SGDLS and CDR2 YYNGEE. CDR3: CASSLGGTYNEQFF. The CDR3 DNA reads TGTGCCAGCAGCTTGGGAGGGACCTACAATGAGCAGTTCTTC. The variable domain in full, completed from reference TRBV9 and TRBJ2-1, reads DSGVTQTPKHLITATGQRVTLRCSPRSGDLSVYWYQQSLDQGLQFLIQYYNGEERAKGNILERFSAQQFPDLHSELNLSSLELGDSALYFCASSLGGTYNEQFFGPGTRLTVL.

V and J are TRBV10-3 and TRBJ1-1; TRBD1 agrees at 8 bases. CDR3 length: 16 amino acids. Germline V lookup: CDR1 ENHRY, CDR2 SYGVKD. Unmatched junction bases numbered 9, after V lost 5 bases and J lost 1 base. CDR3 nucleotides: TGTGCCATCAGTTCCTCCCCAGGGGGCGGGAACACTGAAGCTTTCTTT. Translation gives CAISSSPGGGNTEAFF.

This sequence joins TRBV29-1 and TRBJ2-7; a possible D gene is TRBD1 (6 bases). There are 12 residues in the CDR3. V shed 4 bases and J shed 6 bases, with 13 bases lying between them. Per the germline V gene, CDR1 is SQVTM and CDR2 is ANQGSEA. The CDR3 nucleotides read TGCAGCGTTGTTACAGGGAAAAGCGAGCAGTACGTC. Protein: CSVVTGKSEQYV.

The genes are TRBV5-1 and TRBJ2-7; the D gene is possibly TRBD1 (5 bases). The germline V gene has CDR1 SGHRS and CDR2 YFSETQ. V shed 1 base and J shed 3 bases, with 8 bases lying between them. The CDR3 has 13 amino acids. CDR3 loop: CASSLTGHYEQYF. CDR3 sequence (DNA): TGCGCCAGCAGCTTGACAGGACACTACGAGCAGTACTTC. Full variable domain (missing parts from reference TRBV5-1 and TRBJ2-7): KAGVTQTPRYLIKTRGQQVTLSCSPISGHRSVSWYQQTPGQGLQFLFEYFSETQRNKGNFPGRFSGRQFSNSRSEMNVSTLELGDSALYLCASSLTGHYEQYFGPGTRLTVT.

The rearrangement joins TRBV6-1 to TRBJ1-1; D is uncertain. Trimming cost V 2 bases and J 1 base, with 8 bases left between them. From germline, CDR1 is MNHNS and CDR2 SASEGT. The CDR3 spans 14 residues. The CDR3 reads CASSEFPGNTEAFF. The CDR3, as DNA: TGTGCCAGCAGTGAATTCCCGGGGAACACTGAAGCTTTCTTT.

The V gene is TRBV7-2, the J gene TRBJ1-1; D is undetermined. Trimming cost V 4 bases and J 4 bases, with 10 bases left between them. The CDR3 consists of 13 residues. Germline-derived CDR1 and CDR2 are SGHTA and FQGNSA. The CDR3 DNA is TGTGCCAGCAGCTCGACACTGGTCACTGAAGCTTTCTTT. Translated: CASSSTLVTEAFF.

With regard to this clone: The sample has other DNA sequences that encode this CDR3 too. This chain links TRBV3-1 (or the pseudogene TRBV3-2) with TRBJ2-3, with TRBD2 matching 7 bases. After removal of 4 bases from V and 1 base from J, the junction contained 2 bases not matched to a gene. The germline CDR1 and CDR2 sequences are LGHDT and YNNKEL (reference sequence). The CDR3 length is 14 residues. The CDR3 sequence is CASSLSGGTDTQYF. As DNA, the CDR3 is TGTGCCAGCAGCCTGAGCGGGGGCACAGATACGCAGTATTTT.

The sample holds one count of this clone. CDR3 bases: TGTGCCAGCAGCTCAACAGGGCTAGTGGCTTTCTTT. It translates to CASSSTGLVAFF. V is TRBV7-9 and J is TRBJ1-1; weak D call: TRBD1 (6 bases). The CDR3 extends over 12 amino acids. CDR1 is SEHNR, CDR2 FQNEAQ, per germline (reference sequence). Trimming shortened V by 4 bases and J by 11 bases, and 14 bases separated the two germline ends.